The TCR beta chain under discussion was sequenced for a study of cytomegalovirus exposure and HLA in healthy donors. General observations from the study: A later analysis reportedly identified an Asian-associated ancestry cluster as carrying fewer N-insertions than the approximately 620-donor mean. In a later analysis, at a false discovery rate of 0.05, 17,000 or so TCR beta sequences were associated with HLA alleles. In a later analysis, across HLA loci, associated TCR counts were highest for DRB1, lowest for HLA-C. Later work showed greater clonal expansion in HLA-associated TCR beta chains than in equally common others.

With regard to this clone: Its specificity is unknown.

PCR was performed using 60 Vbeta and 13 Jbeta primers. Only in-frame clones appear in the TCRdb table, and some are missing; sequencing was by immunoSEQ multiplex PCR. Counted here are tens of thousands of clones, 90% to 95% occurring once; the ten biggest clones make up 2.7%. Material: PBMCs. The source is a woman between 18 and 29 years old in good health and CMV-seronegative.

Here the CDR3 DNA reads TGTGCCAGCAGTTTCGCAGGGCCCGGTGAAAAACTGTTTTTT. Its translation is CASSFAGPGEKLFF. The rearrangement joins TRBV27 to TRBJ1-4; D might be TRBD1 (5 bases). V lost 3 bases and J 7 bases, leaving 12 bases between the germline ends. The CDR3 sequence is 14 residues long. CDR1 and CDR2 from the germline V gene are MNHEY and SMNVEV (reference sequence).